This T cell receptor (beta chain) was recorded in a study of molecular identifiers for immune sequencing clone quantification (dated by TCRdb to the late 2010s). Study-level background: For a replicate experiment, RNA from roughly 18,000 or 92,000 naive CD8 T cells was divided into five aliquots, and four of the five aliquots were sequenced. This methods study benchmarked molecular-identifier clustering-based TCR repertoire sequencing (MIDCIRS) and TCR RNA copy counting, using CD8 T cells to do so. The investigation overall reported the following: Modeling estimated 3 to 3.5 recovered TCR RNA copies per cell, compared with about 10 by digital PCR, which implies 30% to 35% capture efficiency. When barcode sub-clustering was omitted, TCR diversity was inflated by chimeric consensus sequences, with chimeras reaching as high as 47%. The sizes of highly expanded clones could end up underestimated when identical TCR molecules share a barcode. Naive libraries contained spiked-in Jurkat TCR RNA (approximately nine copies' worth), which is not part of the donor repertoire. Even against a background of roughly 1 million naive CD8 T cells, spiked-in Jurkat TCR RNA amounting to a single cell's worth was reported to be detectable. In CMV-specific effector cells, over 98% of molecules were held by clones above 20 RNA copies, whereas under 1% of molecules were held by such clones in naive cells.

Library preparation used PCR. The sequencing machine was a NextSeq 500. Bulk TCR libraries were made following a previously described method, with the TCR primers given in Table S5. Purification of total RNA was performed with the Qiagen AllPrep DNA/RNA kit. Reads from multiple sequencing runs of the same library were pooled before analysis. Per the source publication's procedure: Reads were retained only if the reads had an exact TCR constant sequence, and the retained reads were trimmed to 150 nt and grouped according to their 12-nt molecular barcodes. Reads in each barcode group were sub-clustered using a 15% Levenshtein threshold, and a quality-weighted consensus sequence was built for each RNA molecule. Non-functional sequences were discarded, and so were lower-count sequences lying one edit away from another sequence. On the basis of fitting two negative binomial distributions, barcode sub-clusters with fewer than 20% of the maximum read count were discarded. In-frame beta chains were kept once TCRdb had trimmed the public reads at Q25 with fastp and called clones with MiXCR. All rows with the same CDR3 protein become a single entry with the most common DNA and genes. TCRdb, rather than the study authors, made the V and J calls. This sample holds some 89,000 distinct CDR3 sequences; 24% were observed only once. Together, the top ten hold about 0.99% of the sample.

Libraries of naive CD8 T cells were generated from about 21,000 to 970,000 sorted cells, with 10%, 30% or 50% of the purified RNA used. Naive CD8 T cells, defined as CD8+CD4-CCR7+CD45RA+, were FACS-sorted into RLT Plus buffer on a BD FACSAria II. To test detection sensitivity, Jurkat RNA equivalent to more than 8 TCR copies was spiked into samples of roughly 18,000-1,000,000 naive CD8 T cells. Enrichment of CD8 T cells was performed with RosetteSep CD8+ T Cell Enrichment Cocktail and Ficoll-Paque, after which ACK red cell lysis was carried out. Of note for this clonotype: Its antigen specificity is not known. This sequence may be a read error, since a much larger clone differs from it by one base.

Deletion took 7 bases off V and 6 bases off J, with a span of 19 bases between the germline ends. The CDR3 goes from the cysteine to the phenylalanine over 13 residues. The only DNA kept is the CDR3, 39 bases in frame from the first base. From the germline V gene, CDR1 is SQVTM and CDR2 is ANQGSEA. The clonotype was recovered from a human donor in good health. Some libraries in this study had Jurkat cell RNA spiked in. The sequencing input was naive CD8+ T cells from blood, with Jurkat cell RNA spiked in. The cell subset or site label of this sample denotes: FACS-sorted CD8+CD4-CCR7+CD45RA+ naive T cells. This sequence uses TRBV29-1 and TRBJ2-7; a weak D assignment points to TRBD2 (7 bases agree). The CDR3: CSAVEGGAREQYF. In nucleotide form, the sequence is TGCAGCGCCGTAGAGGGGGGGGCGCGCGAGCAGTACTTC.